This T cell receptor beta chain emerged from a study of cytomegalovirus exposure and HLA in healthy donors. The PCR used 60 Vbeta and 13 Jbeta primers. Assay: immunoSEQ multiplex PCR; the TCRdb copy retains only in-frame clones and omits some. The table shows roughly 63,000 clones, with 75% occurring only once. With 3 bases clipped from V and 10 bases from J, the junction kept 9 bases outside the gene matches. This CDR3 comprises 15 residues. Germline CDR1 and CDR2: MNHEY and SMNVEV (reference sequence). The donors gave bone marrow, and they were healthy. With respect to this clone: Its antigen is as yet unknown.

Study outcomes and limitations: Among CMV-associated TCR beta chains, most appeared HLA-restricted in a later analysis. In an earlier analysis, about 87% or about 30%: the productive usage of most TCR beta V segments. Among the sequence variants, a highly shared cluster was likely an artifact of sequencing.

Material: PBMCs. The TCR was taken from a woman aged 40 to 50 in good health and CMV-seropositive. The V call is TRBV27, the J call TRBJ1-6, with TRBD1 identical over 7 bases. As DNA, the CDR3 is TGTGCCAGCAGTTTTGACAGGGAGAAAGGATCACCCCTCCACTTT. This encodes CASSFDREKGSPLHF.